The rows below give T cell receptor beta chains drawn from one sample of a study of CD8 T cells in ankylosing spondylitis. One entry per CDR3 protein results from TCRdb running MiXCR on the 5' RACE reads. The repertoire includes under 150,000 distinct CDR3 sequences, roughly 17% of them detected once, and roughly a third sits in the top ten. Sequenced material: blood, either unsorted or a sorted T cell fraction (not recorded which). These receptors were taken from a male donor with ankylosing spondylitis. Both conserved end residues are part of each CDR3. The D gene is left open where the match is weak. Only part of the rows carry a size: once, few, many, or a class if the clone is expanded.

cdr3_length,v_call,j_call,clone_size,d_call,cdr3_nt,cdr3_aa
17,TRBV7-9,TRBJ1-3,few,NA,TGTGCCAGCAGCCATAGTCCCGCCAGCACCTCTGGAAACACCATATATTTT,CASSHSPASTSGNTIYF
14,TRBV7-8,TRBJ2-1,few,TRBD2,TGTGCCAGCAGTCCGCGTGGCGGGAGATATGAGCAGTTCTTC,CASSPRGGRYEQFF
18,TRBV12-5,TRBJ2-2,few,TRBD2,TGTGCTAGTGGTTCCCTGGGACTAGCGGGAGTGGGTACCGGGGAGCTGTTTTTT,CASGSLGLAGVGTGELFF
15,TRBV9,TRBJ1-3,few,TRBD1,TGTGCCAGCAGCGGAGACAGGGGAGCTGGAAACACCATATATTTT,CASSGDRGAGNTIYF
14,TRBV27,TRBJ2-2,few,NA,TGTGCCAGCAGTTCGGCTGGGATCACCGGGGAGCTGTTTTTT,CASSSAGITGELFF
12,TRBV29-1,TRBJ2-1,many,NA,TGCAGCAGCACGGGTGCCTACAATGAGCAGTTCTTC,CSSTGAYNEQFF
13,TRBV27,TRBJ2-1,few,TRBD2,TGTGCCAGCAGATGGACTAGCGGCCATGAGCAGTTCTTC,CASRWTSGHEQFF
13,TRBV9,TRBJ1-5,few,NA,TGTGCCAGCAGCGCAGAGGGGGGCTGGCCCCAGCATTTT,CASSAEGGWPQHF
18,TRBV10-3,TRBJ2-2,NA,TRBD2,TGTGCCATCAGTGAGTCGCGGTTTGGACTAGAGTTTCCCGGGGAGCTGTTTTTT,CAISESRFGLEFPGELFF
16,TRBV12-3/TRBV12-4,TRBJ2-2,NA,TRBD1,TGTGCCAGCAGCCTCAGGACAGGGCTCTACGCCGGGGAGCTGTTTTTT,CASSLRTGLYAGELFF
13,TRBV27,TRBJ2-7,few,NA,TGTGCCAGTAAAACAGGGTATACCTACGAGCAGTACTTC,CASKTGYTYEQYF
12,TRBV6-1,TRBJ2-7,NA,TRBD1,TGTGCCAGCAGCAGGGACAGTGTGGTGCAGTACTTC,CASSRDSVVQYF
17,TRBV7-9,TRBJ1-1,many,TRBD1,TGTGCCAGCAGTCCGAGGACAGGGAGAGCCTTGAACACTGAAGCTTTCTTT,CASSPRTGRALNTEAFF
14,TRBV12-3/TRBV12-4,TRBJ2-7,few,NA,TGTGCCAGCAGTTTCGGACAGAGCTCCTACGAGCAGTACTTC,CASSFGQSSYEQYF
15,TRBV9,TRBJ2-5,NA,NA,TGTGCCAGCAGCAGAGGGGGCGGGAGTGGGGGGACCCAGTACTTC,CASSRGGGSGGTQYF
15,TRBV28,TRBJ2-1,NA,TRBD2,TGTGCCAGCAGTCCGGGAGGAGGGTCCTACAATGAGCAGTTCTTC,CASSPGGGSYNEQFF
16,TRBV12-3/TRBV12-4,TRBJ2-1,NA,NA,TGTGCCAGCAGTTTAGTGTTGTGGGGTTACGACAATGAGCAGTTCTTC,CASSLVLWGYDNEQFF
14,TRBV7-9,TRBJ2-5,few,NA,TGTGCCAGCAGCTGGGACACCAAGCAAGAGACCCAGTACTTC,CASSWDTKQETQYF
13,TRBV27,TRBJ1-1,NA,NA,TGTGCCAGCAGTTTAGCAGGGCGTCTTGGAGCTTTCTTT,CASSLAGRLGAFF
19,TRBV13,TRBJ2-7,few,NA,TGTGCCAGCAGCCTCAGCCTCTTGTCTCTCGCGAGGAGCTCCTACGAGCAGTACTTC,CASSLSLLSLARSSYEQYF
16,TRBV2,TRBJ2-7,NA,TRBD2,TGTGCCAGCAGTGATTGGACTAGCGGCAGTCCGTACGAGCAGTACTTC,CASSDWTSGSPYEQYF